The TCR beta chain described here comes from a study of regulatory T cells in long-lasting Graves disease. Relying on iRepertoire HTBI primers and Arm-PCR of CDR3 regions, the team built TCR beta libraries. From the multiplex PCR reads, TCRdb called clonotypes with MiXCR, one entry per CDR3 protein. The table has 400,000 to 500,000 distinct CDR3 sequences, 14% seen once; the top ten hold approximately 15%. CDR3 size: 15 residues. Germline CDR1 SEHNR, CDR2 FQNEAQ (reference sequence). Details on this clonotype: This sequence may be a read error, since a much larger clone differs from it by one base.

Stated time point: newly diagnosed GD, antithyroid drugs for less than 3 months. After RNA was extracted from PBMCs, the TCR library was made from it. Another study also made use of these data, one on T cells in Graves' hyperthyroidism and ophthalmopathy.

The sample in question was peripheral blood mononuclear cells (PBMCs), obtained at new diagnosis, from a patient treated with antithyroid drugs. This chain links TRBV7-9 with TRBJ2-1, with D tentatively TRBD2 (6 bases). This clonotype was sampled from a woman aged 50 to 60 with Graves disease. The CDR3: CASSASWTTTNQQFF. The CDR3 coding sequence is TGTGCCAGCAGCGCGTCCTGGACTACCACCAATCAGCAGTTCTTC.